This T cell receptor beta chain was obtained from a study of blood T cell repertoires in COVID-19 (dated by TCRdb to between 2020 and 2021). Regarding the complete study: Collaborator samples came from the United States, Italy and Spain and covered acute and convalescent phases of COVID-19. The prospective study material was composed of cDNA or gDNA derived from T cells, B-cell-depleted T cells, or PBMCs. Deeply sampled blood TCRbeta repertoires from subjects exposed to, actively infected with, or recovered from COVID-19 were included in the dataset. The repertoires were made available in a free public database intended to serve as a resource for research on the immune response to SARS-CoV-2. Samples came from the ongoing ImmuneRACE study (first 160 participants) plus 1,254 subjects from 6 global collaborators. The sample metadata nearly always contained a de-identified subject ID, COVID-19 status, age in years and sex. HLA class I and class II types, where available, came from metadata supplied by the sample provider rather than from assay-based typing.

With respect to this clone: Which antigen it targets is not known. The input lacks base qualities; no much larger clone sits a single base away.

The collaborating institutions used their own protocols to collect whole blood in K2EDTA tubes. For TCRbeta analysis, collaborators shipped samples in one of three forms: frozen whole blood, isolated PBMCs, or DNA extracted from either of those sample types. The CDR1 and CDR2 encoded by the germline V gene are SGHDT and YYEEEE. V is cut back by 1 base and J by 4 bases, with 14 bases in the junction unmatched. The CDR3 numbers 18 residues from cysteine through phenylalanine. Only the CDR3 portion is preserved as DNA: 54 bases, with reading frame beginning at the first base. On the study overall, not on this receptor specifically: Clinical and demographic metadata were provided uncurated, with the amount varying by source and participant.

TCRbeta CDR3 regions were amplified from genomic DNA using the immunoSEQ Assay, a bias-controlled multiplex PCR. Under the source paper's analysis protocol: The number of nucleated cells in each sample was estimated from the amplification of reference gene primers within the assay. Sequence reads were collapsed and filtered to measure the absolute abundance of every unique TCRbeta CDR3 rearrangement. For each sample, productive Simpson clonality was calculated as the square root of Simpson's diversity index across productive rearrangements. TCRdb took this table from immuneACCESS and kept in-frame rearrangements with V and J called. Such tables lack part of the clones; where checked against another copy, unresolved V genes explain under half of the gap, and the rest is unexplained. V, J and clone size reflect that table, while D and trimming were determined from the DNA. The sample data list about 360,000 clones, and more than 85% of these were observed just once. In total, the top ten clones hold about 2.9% of the sample.

This receptor was obtained from a human donor in a cohort sampled during active COVID-19. Sequencing was performed on peripheral blood. The rearrangement joined TRBV5-6 to TRBJ2-1; TRBD2 agrees with 7 junctional bases. At the DNA level, the sequence is TGTGCCAGCAGCTTGATGGGCGGGAGTCGCCGAAATTACAATGAGCAGTTCTTC. Its protein is CASSLMGGSRRNYNEQFF.